The entry below describes one T cell receptor beta chain. The antigen is unknown. TCRdb's copy holds only in-frame clones and misses some; the assay was immunoSEQ multiplex PCR. The sample includes roughly 130,000 clones, about 90% of them seen just once. The CDR3 has 15 residues. Trimming shortened V by 0 bases and J by 1 base, and 9 bases separated the two germline ends. Germline V gene data show CDR1 as SGHTA and CDR2 as FQGNSA. The data are from a study of T cell responses to AZD1222 COVID-19 vaccine. About the study: Researchers grouped second doses given at about 4 or about 12 weeks into one pool.

Study-wide findings and caveats: Possibly, clonal diversity was underestimated; donors were largely white British and included more females. Nearly half of spike-specific TCRs reportedly target unmutated variant regions. An increase in Spike-specific TCR breadth and depth was observed after two AZD1222 doses.

The V call is TRBV7-2, the J call TRBJ1-1; D remains unclear. This receptor was taken from an adult in good health. This specimen was peripheral blood, taken on day 0 of AZD1222 vaccination. CDR3 nucleotides: TGTGCCAGCAGCTTAGCAACAACTTGGAACACTGAAGCTTTCTTT. This gives the protein CASSLATTWNTEAFF.